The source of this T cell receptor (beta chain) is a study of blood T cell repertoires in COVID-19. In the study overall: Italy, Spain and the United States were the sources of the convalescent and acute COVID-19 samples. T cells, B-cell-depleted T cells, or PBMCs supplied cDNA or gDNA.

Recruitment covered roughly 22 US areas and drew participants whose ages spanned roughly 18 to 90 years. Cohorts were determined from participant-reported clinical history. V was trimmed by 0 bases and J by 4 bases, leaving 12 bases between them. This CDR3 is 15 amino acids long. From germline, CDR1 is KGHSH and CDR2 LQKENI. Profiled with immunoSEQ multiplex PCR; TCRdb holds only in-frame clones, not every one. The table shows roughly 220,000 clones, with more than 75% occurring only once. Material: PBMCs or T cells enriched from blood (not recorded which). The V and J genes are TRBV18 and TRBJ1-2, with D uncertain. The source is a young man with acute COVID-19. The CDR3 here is CASSPPDSQPYGYTF. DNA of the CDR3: TGTGCCAGCTCACCACCGGATTCACAGCCCTATGGCTACACCTTC.